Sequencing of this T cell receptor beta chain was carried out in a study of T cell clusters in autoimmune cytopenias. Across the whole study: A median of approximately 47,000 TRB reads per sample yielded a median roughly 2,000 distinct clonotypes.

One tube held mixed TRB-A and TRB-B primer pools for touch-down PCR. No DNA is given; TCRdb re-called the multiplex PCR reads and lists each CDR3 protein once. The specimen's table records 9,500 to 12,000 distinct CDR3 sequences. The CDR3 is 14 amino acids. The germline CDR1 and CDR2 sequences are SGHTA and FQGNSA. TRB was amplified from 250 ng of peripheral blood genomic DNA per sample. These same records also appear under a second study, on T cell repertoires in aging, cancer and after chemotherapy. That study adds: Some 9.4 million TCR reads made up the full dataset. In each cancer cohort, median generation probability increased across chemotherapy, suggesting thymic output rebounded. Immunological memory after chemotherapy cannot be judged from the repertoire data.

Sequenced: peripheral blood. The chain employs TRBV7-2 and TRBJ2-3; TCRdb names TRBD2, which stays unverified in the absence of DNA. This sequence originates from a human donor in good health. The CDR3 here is CASSAAGPTDTQYF.